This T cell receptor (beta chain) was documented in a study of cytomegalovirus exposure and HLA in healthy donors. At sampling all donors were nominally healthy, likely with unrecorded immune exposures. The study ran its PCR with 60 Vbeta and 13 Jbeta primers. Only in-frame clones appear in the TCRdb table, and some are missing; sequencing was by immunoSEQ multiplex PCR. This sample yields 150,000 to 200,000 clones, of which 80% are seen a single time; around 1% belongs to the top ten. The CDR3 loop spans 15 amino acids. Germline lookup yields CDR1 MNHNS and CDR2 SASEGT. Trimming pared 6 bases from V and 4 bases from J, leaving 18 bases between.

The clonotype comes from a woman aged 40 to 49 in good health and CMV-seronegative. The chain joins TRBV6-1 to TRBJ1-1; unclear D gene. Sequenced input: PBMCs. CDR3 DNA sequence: TGTGCCAGCAGCCCCGCACCCCCCCCGGGCACTGAAGCTTTCTTT. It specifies CASSPAPPPGTEAFF.